Given below is one T cell receptor beta chain in context. The data derive from a study of blood T cell repertoires in COVID-19. Study as a whole: Material from acute and convalescent COVID-19 was sourced from the United States, Italy and Spain. From T cells, B-cell-depleted T cells, or PBMCs came the material, which was cDNA or gDNA.

Per the authors' pipeline: Estimation of nucleated cell counts relied on the amplification of reference gene primers. Using immunoSEQ multiplex PCR, the repertoire was profiled, and TCRdb retains in-frame clones only, with some absent. V and J calls and clone size follow that table, whereas D and trimming were derived from the DNA. In the table there are approximately 340,000 clones, about 83% of which are singletons. V lost 0 bases and J 5 bases, leaving 16 bases between the germline ends. Germline CDR1 is MNHEY and CDR2 is SVGEGT. The CDR3 covers 16 residues. The sequence was collected from a man younger than 45 with active or convalescent COVID-19. This chain connects TRBV6-2 or TRBV6-3 to TRBJ2-5; possible D gene TRBD1, 5 bases. Sequencing was performed on peripheral blood. The CDR3 nucleotides read TGTGCCAGCAGTTACTCGGTGGCAGGGTATGGGGAGACCCAGTACTTC. Translation: CASSYSVAGYGETQYF.